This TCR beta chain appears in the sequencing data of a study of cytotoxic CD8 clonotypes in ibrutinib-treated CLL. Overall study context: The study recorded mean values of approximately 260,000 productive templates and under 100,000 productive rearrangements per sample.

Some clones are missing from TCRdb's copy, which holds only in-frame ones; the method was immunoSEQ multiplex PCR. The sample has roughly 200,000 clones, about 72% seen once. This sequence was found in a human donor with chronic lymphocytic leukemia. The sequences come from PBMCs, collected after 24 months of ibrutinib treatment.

CDR3 loop: CASSLGPSNEQFF. CDR3 DNA sequence: TGTGCCAGCAGCTTGGGTCCAAGCAATGAGCAGTTCTTC. This chain links TRBV11-3 with TRBJ2-1; D is unresolved. Trimming removed 3 bases at V and 6 bases at J, with 9 bases between. This CDR3 has 13 residues. Looked up from germline, CDR1 is SGHNT and CDR2 is YENEEA.